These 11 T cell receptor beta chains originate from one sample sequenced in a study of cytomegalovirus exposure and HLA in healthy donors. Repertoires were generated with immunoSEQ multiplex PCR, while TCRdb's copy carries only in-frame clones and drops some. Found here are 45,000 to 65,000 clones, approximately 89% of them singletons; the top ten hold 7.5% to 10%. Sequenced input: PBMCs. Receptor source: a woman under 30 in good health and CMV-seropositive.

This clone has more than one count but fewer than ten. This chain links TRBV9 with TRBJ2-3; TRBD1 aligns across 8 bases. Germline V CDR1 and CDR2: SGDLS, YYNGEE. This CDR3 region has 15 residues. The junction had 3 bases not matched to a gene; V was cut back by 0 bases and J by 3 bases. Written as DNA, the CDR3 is TGTGCCAGCAGCGTAGTTCAGGGGGCAACAGATACGCAGTATTTT. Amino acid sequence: CASSVVQGATDTQYF.

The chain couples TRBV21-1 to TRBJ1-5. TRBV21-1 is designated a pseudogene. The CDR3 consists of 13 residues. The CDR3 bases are TGTGCCAGCCTCTCTCGGGTATATCAGCCCCAGCATTTT. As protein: CASLSRVYQPQHF.

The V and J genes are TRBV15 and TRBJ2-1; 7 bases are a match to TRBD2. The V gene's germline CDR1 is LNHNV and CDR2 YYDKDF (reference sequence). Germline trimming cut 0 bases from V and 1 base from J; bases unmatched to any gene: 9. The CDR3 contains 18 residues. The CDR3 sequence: CATSRDTPGGSSYNEQFF. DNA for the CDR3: TGTGCCACCAGCAGAGATACTCCGGGGGGAAGTTCCTACAATGAGCAGTTCTTC.

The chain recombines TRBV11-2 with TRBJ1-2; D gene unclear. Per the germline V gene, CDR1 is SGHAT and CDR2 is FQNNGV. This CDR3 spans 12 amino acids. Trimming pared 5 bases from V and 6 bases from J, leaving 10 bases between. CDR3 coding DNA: TGTGCCAGCAGCCTGAGCGGGGATGGCTACACCTTC. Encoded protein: CASSLSGDGYTF.

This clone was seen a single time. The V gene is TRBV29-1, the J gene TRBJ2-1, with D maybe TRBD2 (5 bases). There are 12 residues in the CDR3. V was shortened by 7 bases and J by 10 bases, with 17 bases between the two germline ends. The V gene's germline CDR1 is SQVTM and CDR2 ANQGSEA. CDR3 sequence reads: CSGRGQGLEQFF. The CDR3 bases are TGCAGCGGGAGAGGGCAAGGGTTAGAGCAGTTCTTC.

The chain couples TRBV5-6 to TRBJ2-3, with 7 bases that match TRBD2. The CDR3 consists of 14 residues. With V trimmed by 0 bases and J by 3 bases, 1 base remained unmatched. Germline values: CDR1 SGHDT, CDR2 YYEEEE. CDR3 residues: CASSLEAGTDTQYF. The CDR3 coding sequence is TGTGCCAGCAGCTTGGAAGCGGGGACAGATACGCAGTATTTT.

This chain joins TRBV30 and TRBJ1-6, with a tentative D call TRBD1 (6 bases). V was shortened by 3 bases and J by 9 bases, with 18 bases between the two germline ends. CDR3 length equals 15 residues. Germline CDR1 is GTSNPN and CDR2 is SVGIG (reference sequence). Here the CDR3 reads CAWRPQTGLGSPLHF. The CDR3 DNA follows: TGTGCCTGGAGACCCCAAACAGGGTTAGGTTCACCCCTCCACTTT.

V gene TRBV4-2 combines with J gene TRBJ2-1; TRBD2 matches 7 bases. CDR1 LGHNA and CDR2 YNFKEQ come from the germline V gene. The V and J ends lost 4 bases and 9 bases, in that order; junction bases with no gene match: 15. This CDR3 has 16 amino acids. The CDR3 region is CASSLTRGGLAAEQFF. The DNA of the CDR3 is TGTGCCAGCAGCCTAACTCGGGGCGGTCTAGCGGCTGAGCAGTTCTTC.

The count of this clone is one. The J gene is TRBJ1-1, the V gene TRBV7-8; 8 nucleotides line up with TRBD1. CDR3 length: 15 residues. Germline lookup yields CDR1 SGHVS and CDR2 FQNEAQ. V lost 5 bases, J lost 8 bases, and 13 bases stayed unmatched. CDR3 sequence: CASSPTGTGSPEAFF. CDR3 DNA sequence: TGTGCCAGCAGCCCGACCGGGACAGGATCCCCCGAAGCTTTCTTT.

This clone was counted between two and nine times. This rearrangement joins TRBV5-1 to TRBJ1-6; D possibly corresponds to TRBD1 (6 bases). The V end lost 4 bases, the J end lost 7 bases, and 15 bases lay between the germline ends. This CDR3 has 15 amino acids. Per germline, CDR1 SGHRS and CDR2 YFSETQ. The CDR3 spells CASSAVTGTNSPLHF. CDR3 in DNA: TGCGCCAGCAGCGCCGTTACAGGGACCAATTCACCCCTCCACTTT.

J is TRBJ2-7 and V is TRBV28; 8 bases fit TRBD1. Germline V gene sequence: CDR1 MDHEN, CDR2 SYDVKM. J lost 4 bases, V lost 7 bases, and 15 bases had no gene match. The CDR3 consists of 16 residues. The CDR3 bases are TGTGCCAGCATTCCCGAGGGCTGGGACAGGAGATACGAGCAGTACTTC. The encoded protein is CASIPEGWDRRYEQYF.